A single TCR beta chain is shown here with its context. The antigen remains undetermined. This sample is drawn from a study of long-term antiretroviral therapy in people with HIV. The V gene end was trimmed by 4 bases and the J gene end by 5 bases; junction bases not matched to a gene: 0. The CDR3 runs 12 residues. CDR1 and CDR2 (germline): SGHNT, YYREEE (reference sequence). At survey level, the immunoSEQ assay was run in its v3.0 version. Libraries were prepared by immunoSEQ multiplex PCR; TCRdb keeps only in-frame clonotypes and omits some of them. The profile shows some 30,000 clones, about 90% of them singletons. Study-wide results and caveats: Information on adherence, resistance and therapy changes was unavailable. Dominant in the repertoire at all time points were clones expanded before ART. Controls had broader CDR3 length ranges than HIV repertoires did.

The receptor was isolated from a man aged 50 to 60 with HIV. The V call is TRBV5-4, the J call TRBJ2-7; 10 bases line up with TRBD2. The sample was unsorted PBMCs, taken 2 years after starting antiretroviral therapy. The DNA of the CDR3 is TGTGCCAGCAGCGGGACTAGCGACGAGCAGTACTTC. It is translated as CASSGTSDEQYF.